This section outlines one TCR beta chain sequence together with its context. In this sample, this clone turned up a few times. Its specific antigen is unknown. Base quality data are lacking; no much larger clone is found one base away. This sample was taken from a study of CD8 T cell repertoires and HIV-1 epitope variants (dated by TCRdb to 2020 to 2022). For the wider study: Twenty-five peptides representing autologous and known Gag and Nef epitope variants were each used to stimulate T cells in separate culture wells. T cells were enriched using the EasySep Human T Cell Enrichment Kit and then co-cultured with an equal number of autologous T cell-negative cells acting as antigen-presenting cells. The epitopes tested covered three Gag epitope families plus Nef HW9 and YT9. An aliquot of 1M T cells was saved as an uncultured baseline condition, separate from the approximately 75 T cell cultures. A CMV, EBV and flu peptide pool, the Ebola AY9 epitope as negative control, and a no-peptide well were included as control conditions. The cultures were grown for roughly ten days in IMDM with gentamicin, and half of the media was changed on days 3 and 7 with IL-2, IL-7 and IL-15 added. A total of 75 to 100 T cell cultures were run, with each culture condition done in triplicate except for one peptide, which was done in duplicate.

The EasySep Human CD8+ T Cell Enrichment Kit was used on day 10 to isolate CD8+ T cells from every culture. Relative to germline, V is missing 1 base and J is missing 3 bases, with 4 bases of the junction outside any gene match. From cysteine to phenylalanine, the CDR3 is 16 amino acids long. CDR3 DNA is the only sequence kept; it has 48 bases, read in frame from the first base. According to the germline V gene (reference sequence), CDR1 reads SEHNR and CDR2 reads FQNEAQ. Here is what the overall study found, with its caveats: A few clonotypes recognized the Nef KF9 family and one the HW9 family, with no responses to the TAALDMSHF plasma variant. Only TCR beta chains were identified by the assay, and proliferation to antigen, not T cell function or cytokine profile, was indicated. Of the nine antigen-specific TCR beta clonotypes identified, five or six appeared cross-reactive for autologous or known escape epitope variants.

Sequencing of TCR beta CDR3 regions was performed at survey depth on the immunoSEQ platform. The QIAamp DNA micro kit was used to extract genomic DNA from every cultured and uncultured CD8+ T cell population. As for how the authors treated the data: Samples with under 5,000 productive reads were excluded, and this exclusion removed about 6% of the roughly 75 HIV peptide-stimulated cultures. A MANAFEST web app trimmed sequences to CDR3 and removed nonproductive sequences, CDR3s under 5 amino acids, and those not starting C or ending F/W. To count as antigen-specific, a clonotype had to be expanded in at least 2 of 3 replicates compared with the no-peptide control at FDR 0.01, and only within one epitope family. A specific clonotype also had to show a frequency at least fivefold higher than in wells stimulated with peptides from other epitope families. Here the immuneACCESS table is served through TCRdb, limited to in-frame sequences with V and J called. Missing clones are a known gap in these copies; in checked studies unresolved V genes cover under half, and the rest lacks a known reason. V, J and clone size reflect that table, while D and trimming were determined from the DNA. The sample data list more than 6,500 clones, and 50% to 70% of these were observed just once. Clones ranked in the top ten supply around two fifths of the sample.

The V and J segments used are TRBV7-9 and TRBJ2-7; TRBD2 lines up with 12 middle nucleotides. This sequence originates from a male donor with HIV. Sequencing used cultured CD8+ T cells derived from PBMCs. The sequenced DNA: TGTGCCAGCAGCTTAGGTCCGGGACTAGCGGGCTACGAGCAGTACTTC. Its protein is CASSLGPGLAGYEQYF.